The TCR beta chain described here comes from a study of T-cell memory formation after mild COVID-19. MiXCR, run by TCRdb on the 5' RACE reads, gives a single entry per CDR3 protein. The table has approximately 390,000 distinct CDR3 sequences, 16% seen once. The CDR3 runs to 13 residues. V was clipped by 6 bases and J by 6 bases, with 13 bases between them. CDR1 is MNHEY and CDR2 is SMNVEV in the germline V gene (reference sequence). The sample consisted of PBMCs or a T cell subset sorted from them (not recorded which). The J gene is TRBJ2-3, the V gene TRBV27, with D possibly matching TRBD2 (5 bases). The sequence came from a man younger than 35 who had mild COVID-19 (a few samples of this study predate the infection). Cell type and time point are not known. The CDR3 DNA follows: TGTGCCAGCAGCCGTACAAGGAGGGATACGCAGTATTTT. It encodes CASSRTRRDTQYF.